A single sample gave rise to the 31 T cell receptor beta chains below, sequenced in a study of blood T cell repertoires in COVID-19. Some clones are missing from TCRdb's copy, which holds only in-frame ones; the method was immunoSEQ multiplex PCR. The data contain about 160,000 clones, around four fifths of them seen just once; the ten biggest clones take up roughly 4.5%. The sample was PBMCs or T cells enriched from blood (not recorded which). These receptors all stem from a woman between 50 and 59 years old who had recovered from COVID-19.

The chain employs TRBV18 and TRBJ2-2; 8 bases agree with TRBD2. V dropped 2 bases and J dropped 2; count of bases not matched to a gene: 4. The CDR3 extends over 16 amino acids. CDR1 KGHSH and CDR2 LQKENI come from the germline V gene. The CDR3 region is CASSPFSGSNTGELFF. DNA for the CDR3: TGTGCCAGCTCACCATTCAGCGGGAGTAACACCGGGGAGCTGTTTTTT.

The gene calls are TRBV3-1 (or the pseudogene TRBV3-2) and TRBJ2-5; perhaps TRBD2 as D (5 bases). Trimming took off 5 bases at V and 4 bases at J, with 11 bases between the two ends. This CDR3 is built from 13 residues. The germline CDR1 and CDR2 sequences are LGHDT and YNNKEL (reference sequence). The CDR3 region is CASSSPGGETQYF. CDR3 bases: TGTGCCAGCAGCTCCCCCGGAGGAGAGACCCAGTACTTC.

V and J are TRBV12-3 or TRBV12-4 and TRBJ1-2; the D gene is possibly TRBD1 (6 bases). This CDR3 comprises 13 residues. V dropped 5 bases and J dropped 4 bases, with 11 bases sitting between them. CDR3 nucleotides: TGTGCCAGCAGTGAAGGACAGCCCTATGGCTACACCTTC. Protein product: CASSEGQPYGYTF.

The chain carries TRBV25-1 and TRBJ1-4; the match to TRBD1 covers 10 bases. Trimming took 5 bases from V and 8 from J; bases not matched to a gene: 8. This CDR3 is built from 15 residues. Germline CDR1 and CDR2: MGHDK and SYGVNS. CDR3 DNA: TGTGCCAGCAGTTACCCGGGACAGGGGAGGGAAAAACTGTTTTTT. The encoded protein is CASSYPGQGREKLFF.

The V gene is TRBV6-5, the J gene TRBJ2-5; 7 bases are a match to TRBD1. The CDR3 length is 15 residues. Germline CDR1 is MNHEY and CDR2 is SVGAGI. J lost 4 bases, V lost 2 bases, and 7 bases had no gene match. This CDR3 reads CASSYEGALGETQYF. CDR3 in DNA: TGTGCCAGCAGTTACGAGGGGGCTCTGGGAGAGACCCAGTACTTC.

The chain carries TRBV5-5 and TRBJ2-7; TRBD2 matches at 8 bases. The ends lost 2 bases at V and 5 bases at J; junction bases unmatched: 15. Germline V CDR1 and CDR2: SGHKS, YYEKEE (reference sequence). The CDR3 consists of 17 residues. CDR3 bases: TGTGCCAGCAGCTTAATATTCGGGGGGGATTTAGCCAACGAGCAGTACGTC. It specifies CASSLIFGGDLANEQYV.

The CDR3 loop reads CASVDRGRENTIYF. The CDR3 DNA is TGTGCCAGCGTGGACAGGGGGCGCGAAAACACCATATATTTT. The chain combines TRBV19 with TRBJ1-3, with 11 positions matching TRBD1. Losses at the gene ends were 9 bases for V and 6 bases for J; bases not matched to a gene: 7. This CDR3 has 14 residues. Germline assignment: CDR1 LNHDA and CDR2 SQIVND (reference sequence).

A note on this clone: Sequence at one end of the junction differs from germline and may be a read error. The CDR3 here is CASSLVGNAEAFF. The CDR3 DNA reads as TGTGCCAGCAGCTTAGTCGGGAACGCTGAAGCTTTCTTT. This rearrangement joins TRBV7-9 to TRBJ1-1; D is uncertain. Germline V CDR1 and CDR2: SEHNR, FQNEAQ (reference sequence). This CDR3 region has 13 residues.

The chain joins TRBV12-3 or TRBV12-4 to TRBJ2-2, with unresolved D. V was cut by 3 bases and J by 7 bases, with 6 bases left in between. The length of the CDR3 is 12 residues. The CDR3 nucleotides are TGTGCCAGCAGTTTTGCGGACGGGGAGCTGTTTTTT. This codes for CASSFADGELFF.

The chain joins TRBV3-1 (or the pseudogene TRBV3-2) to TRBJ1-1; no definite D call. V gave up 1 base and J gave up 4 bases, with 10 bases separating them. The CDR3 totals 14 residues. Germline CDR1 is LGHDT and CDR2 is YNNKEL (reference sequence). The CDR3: CASSQGQVTTEAFF. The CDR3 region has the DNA TGTGCCAGCAGCCAAGGGCAGGTAACCACTGAAGCTTTCTTT.

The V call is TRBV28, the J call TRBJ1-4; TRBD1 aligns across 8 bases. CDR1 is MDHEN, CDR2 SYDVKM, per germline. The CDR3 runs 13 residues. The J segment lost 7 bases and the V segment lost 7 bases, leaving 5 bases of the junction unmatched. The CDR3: CASISGTGEKLFF. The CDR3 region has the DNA TGTGCCAGCATTTCCGGGACAGGTGAAAAACTGTTTTTT.

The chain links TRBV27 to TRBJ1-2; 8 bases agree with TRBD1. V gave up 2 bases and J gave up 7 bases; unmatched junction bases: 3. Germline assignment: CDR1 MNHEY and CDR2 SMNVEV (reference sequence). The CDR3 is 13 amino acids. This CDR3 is CASSLTGGRGYTF. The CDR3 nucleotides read TGTGCCAGCAGTTTAACAGGGGGACGTGGCTACACCTTC.

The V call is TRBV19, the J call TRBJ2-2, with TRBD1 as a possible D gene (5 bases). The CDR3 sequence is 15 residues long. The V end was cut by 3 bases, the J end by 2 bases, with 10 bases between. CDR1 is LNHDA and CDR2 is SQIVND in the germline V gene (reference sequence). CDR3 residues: CASSIIRANTGELFF. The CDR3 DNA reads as TGTGCCAGTAGTATTATCAGGGCTAACACCGGGGAGCTGTTTTTT.

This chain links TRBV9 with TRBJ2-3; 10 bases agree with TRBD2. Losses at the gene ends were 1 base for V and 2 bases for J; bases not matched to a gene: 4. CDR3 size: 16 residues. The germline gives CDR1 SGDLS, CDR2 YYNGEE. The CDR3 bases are TGTGCCAGCAGCGTACTAGCGGGAGATCTCACAGATACGCAGTATTTT. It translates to CASSVLAGDLTDTQYF.

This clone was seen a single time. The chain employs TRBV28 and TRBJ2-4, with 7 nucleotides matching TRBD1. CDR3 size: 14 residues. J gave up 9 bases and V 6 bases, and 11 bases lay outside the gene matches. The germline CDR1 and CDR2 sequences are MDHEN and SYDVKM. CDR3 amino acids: CASSREQGSGIQYF. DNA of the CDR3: TGTGCCAGCAGCCGAGAACAGGGGTCGGGCATTCAGTACTTC.

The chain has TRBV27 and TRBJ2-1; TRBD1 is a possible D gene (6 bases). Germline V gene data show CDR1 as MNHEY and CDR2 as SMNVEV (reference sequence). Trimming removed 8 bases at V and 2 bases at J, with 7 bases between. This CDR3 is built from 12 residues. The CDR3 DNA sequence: TGTGCCAGCCGGACAGCCTACAATGAGCAGTTCTTC. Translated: CASRTAYNEQFF.

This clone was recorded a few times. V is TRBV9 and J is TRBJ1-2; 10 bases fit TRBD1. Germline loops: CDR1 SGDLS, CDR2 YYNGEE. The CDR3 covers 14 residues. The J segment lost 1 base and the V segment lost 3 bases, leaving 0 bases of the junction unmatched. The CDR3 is CASSGTGGNYGYTF. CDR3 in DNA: TGTGCCAGCAGCGGGACAGGGGGTAACTATGGCTACACCTTC.

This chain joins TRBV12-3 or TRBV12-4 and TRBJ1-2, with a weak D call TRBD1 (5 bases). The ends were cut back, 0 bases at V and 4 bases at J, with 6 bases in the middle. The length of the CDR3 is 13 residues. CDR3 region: CASSLAGPYGYTF. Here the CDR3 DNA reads TGTGCCAGCAGTTTAGCGGGGCCCTATGGCTACACCTTC.

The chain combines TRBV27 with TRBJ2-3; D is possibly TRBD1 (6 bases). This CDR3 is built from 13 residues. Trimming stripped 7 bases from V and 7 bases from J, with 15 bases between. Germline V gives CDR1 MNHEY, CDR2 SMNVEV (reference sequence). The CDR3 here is CASTNRQEYTQYF. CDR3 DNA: TGTGCCAGCACGAATCGACAGGAGTATACGCAGTATTTT.

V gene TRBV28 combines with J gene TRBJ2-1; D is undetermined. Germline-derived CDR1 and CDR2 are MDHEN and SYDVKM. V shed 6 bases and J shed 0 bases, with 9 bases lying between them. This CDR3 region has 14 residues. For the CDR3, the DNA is TGTGCCAGCAGAGTAGAAAGCTCCTACAATGAGCAGTTCTTC. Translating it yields CASRVESSYNEQFF.

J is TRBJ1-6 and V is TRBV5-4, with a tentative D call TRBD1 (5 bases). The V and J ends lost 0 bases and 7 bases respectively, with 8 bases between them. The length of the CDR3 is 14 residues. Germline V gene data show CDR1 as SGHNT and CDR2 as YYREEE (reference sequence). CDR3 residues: CASSLAQVNSPLHF. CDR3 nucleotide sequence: TGTGCCAGCAGCTTGGCACAGGTGAATTCACCCCTCCACTTT.

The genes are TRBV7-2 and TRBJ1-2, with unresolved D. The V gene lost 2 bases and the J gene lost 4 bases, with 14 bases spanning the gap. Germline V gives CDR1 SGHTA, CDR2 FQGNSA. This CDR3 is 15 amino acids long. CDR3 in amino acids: CASSLRPKGGYGYTF. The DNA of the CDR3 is TGTGCCAGCAGCTTAAGACCCAAGGGAGGCTATGGCTACACCTTC.

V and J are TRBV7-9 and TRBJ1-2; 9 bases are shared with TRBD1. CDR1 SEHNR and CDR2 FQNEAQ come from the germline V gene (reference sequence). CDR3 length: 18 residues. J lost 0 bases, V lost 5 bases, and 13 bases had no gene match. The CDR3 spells CASSPAWGQGVSNYGYTF. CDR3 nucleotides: TGTGCCAGCAGCCCTGCATGGGGACAGGGAGTCTCTAACTATGGCTACACCTTC.

The DNA for the CDR3 is TGTGCCAGCAGCTTATATCAGGGGAGCTATGGCTACACCTTC. As protein: CASSLYQGSYGYTF. V gene TRBV7-9 combines with J gene TRBJ1-2; D is possibly TRBD1 (6 bases). The germline V gene has CDR1 SEHNR and CDR2 FQNEAQ (reference sequence). This CDR3 has 14 amino acids. The germline V and J ends were trimmed by 2 bases and 4 bases, with 11 bases remaining between them.

The CDR3 region has the DNA TGTGCCAGCTCCCCGACAGGTAACGGGAATCAGCCCCAGCATTTT. It specifies CASSPTGNGNQPQHF. V gene TRBV18 combines with J gene TRBJ1-5; TRBD1 is a possible D gene (6 bases). This CDR3 spans 15 amino acids. Germline V CDR1 and CDR2: KGHSH, LQKENI. Trimming took 6 bases from V and 4 from J, leaving 16 bases between them.

CDR3 DNA: TGTGCCAGCAGCGTAGGGACAGACCCGCTTGGCTACACCTTC. Protein product: CASSVGTDPLGYTF. J is TRBJ1-2 and V is TRBV9, with TRBD1 as a possible D gene (6 bases). CDR3 length: 14 amino acids. Germline V CDR1 and CDR2: SGDLS, YYNGEE. Trimming removed 0 bases from V and 7 bases from J, with 13 bases in between.

CDR3 DNA: TGTGCCAGCAGTCAGAGGGGGCTCTATGGCTACACCTTC. It encodes CASSQRGLYGYTF. This chain uses TRBV28 with TRBJ1-2, with 7 bases identical to TRBD1. The germline V gene has CDR1 MDHEN and CDR2 SYDVKM. The CDR3 is 13 amino acids. V was pared by 5 bases and J by 4 bases, with 4 bases of the junction left unmatched.

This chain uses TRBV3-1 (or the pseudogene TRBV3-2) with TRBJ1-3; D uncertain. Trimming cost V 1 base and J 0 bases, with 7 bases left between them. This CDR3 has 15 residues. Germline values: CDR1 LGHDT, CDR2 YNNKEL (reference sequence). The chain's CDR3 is CASSQGEGSGNTIYF. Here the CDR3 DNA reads TGTGCCAGCAGCCAAGGAGAGGGCTCTGGAAACACCATATATTTT.

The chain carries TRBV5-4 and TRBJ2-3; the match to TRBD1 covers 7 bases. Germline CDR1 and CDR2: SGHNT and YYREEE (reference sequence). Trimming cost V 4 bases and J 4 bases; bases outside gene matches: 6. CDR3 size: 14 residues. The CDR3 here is CASSDSRGSDTQYF. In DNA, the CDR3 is TGTGCCAGCAGCGACTCCAGGGGGTCAGATACGCAGTATTTT.

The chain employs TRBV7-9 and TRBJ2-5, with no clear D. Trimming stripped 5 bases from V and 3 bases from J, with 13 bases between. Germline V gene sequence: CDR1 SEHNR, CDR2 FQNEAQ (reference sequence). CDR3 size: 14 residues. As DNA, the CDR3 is TGTGCCAGCAGCGCCCAGGCCATGGAAGAGACCCAGTACTTC. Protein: CASSAQAMEETQYF.

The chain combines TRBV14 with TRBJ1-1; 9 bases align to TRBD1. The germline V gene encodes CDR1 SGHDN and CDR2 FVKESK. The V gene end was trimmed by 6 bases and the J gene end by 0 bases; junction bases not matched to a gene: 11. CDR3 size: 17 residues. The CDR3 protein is CASRGGTGTTMNTEAFF. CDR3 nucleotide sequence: TGTGCCAGCAGGGGCGGGACAGGGACGACGATGAACACTGAAGCTTTCTTT.